Given below is one TCR beta chain in context. These data come from a study of cytomegalovirus exposure and HLA in healthy donors. Germline assignment: CDR1 LNHDA and CDR2 SQIVND (reference sequence). Germline trimming cut 5 bases from V and 2 bases from J; bases unmatched to any gene: 17. The CDR3 is 19 residues long. Primers for the PCR totalled 60 Vbeta and 13 Jbeta. Measured with immunoSEQ multiplex PCR; TCRdb has only the in-frame clones, and not every one. The sample holds about 110,000 clones, about four fifths seen once. The receptor was isolated from a woman between 18 and 29 years old in good health and CMV-seronegative. The material sequenced was PBMCs. The chain employs TRBV19 and TRBJ2-5; TRBD1 aligns across 10 bases. The CDR3 protein is CASSRTTGTGVKMQETQYF. CDR3 coding DNA: TGTGCCAGTAGTCGAACTACCGGGACAGGGGTCAAGATGCAAGAGACCCAGTACTTC. The variable domain in full, with the rest retrieved from reference TRBV19 and TRBJ2-5, is DGGITQSPKYLFRKEGQNVTLSCEQNLNHDAMYWYRQDPGQGLRLIYYSQIVNDFQKGDIAEGYSVSREKKESFPLTVTSAQKNPTAFYLCASSRTTGTGVKMQETQYFGPGTRLLVL.